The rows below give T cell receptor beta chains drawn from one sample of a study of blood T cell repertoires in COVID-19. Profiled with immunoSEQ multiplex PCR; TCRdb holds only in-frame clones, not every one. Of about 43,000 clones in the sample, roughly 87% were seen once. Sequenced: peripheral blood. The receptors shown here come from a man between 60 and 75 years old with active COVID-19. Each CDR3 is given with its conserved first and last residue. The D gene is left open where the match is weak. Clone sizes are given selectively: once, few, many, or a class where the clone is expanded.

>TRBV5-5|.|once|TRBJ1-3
TGTGCCAGCAGCTTGGCCACGAGCTCTGGAAACACCATATATTTT
CASSLATSSGNTIYF
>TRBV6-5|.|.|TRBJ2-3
TGTGCCAGCAGTTACAAGCCCGGGGATACGCAGTATTTT
CASSYKPGDTQYF
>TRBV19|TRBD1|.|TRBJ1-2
TGTGCCAGTAGTATAAGGGGACAGGGGTACTATGGCTACACCTTC
CASSIRGQGYYGYTF
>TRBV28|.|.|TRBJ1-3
TGTGCCAGTAGAAAGGGGGGGGAACCCCTCTCTGGAAACACCATATATTTT
CASRKGGEPLSGNTIYF
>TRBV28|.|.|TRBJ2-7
TGTGCCAGCAGAGCAGGGTCTGCCTACGAGCAGTACTTC
CASRAGSAYEQYF
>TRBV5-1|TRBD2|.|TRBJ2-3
TGCGCCAGCAGCTTGGGGGGTAGCGGGAGTGGAGCAGATACGCAGTATTTT
CASSLGGSGSGADTQYF
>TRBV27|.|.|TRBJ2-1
TGTGCCAGCAGTTCCCGACAAAATGAGCAGTTCTTC
CASSSRQNEQFF
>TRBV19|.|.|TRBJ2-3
TGTGCCAGTAGTATAGGTTCGGGATCGGGAGATACGCAGTATTTT
CASSIGSGSGDTQYF
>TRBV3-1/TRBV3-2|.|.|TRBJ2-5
TGTGCCAGCAGCCAAAGGTCATGGGGGGAAGAGACCCAGTACTTC
CASSQRSWGEETQYF
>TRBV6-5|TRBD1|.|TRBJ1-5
TGTGCCAGCAGTTACCGACAGGGCGGTCAGCCCCAGCATTTT
CASSYRQGGQPQHF
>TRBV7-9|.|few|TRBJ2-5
TGTGCCAGCACCCCCGGTCGGGAACAAGAGACCCAGTACTTC
CASTPGREQETQYF
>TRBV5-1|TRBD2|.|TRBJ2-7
TGCGCCAGCAGCTTGAGGACGTCGGCTAGCGGGAGCACCTACGAGCAGTACTTC
CASSLRTSASGSTYEQYF
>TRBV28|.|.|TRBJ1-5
TGTGCCAGCAGAGGCGGCAGTACGTATCAGCCCCAGCATTTT
CASRGGSTYQPQHF
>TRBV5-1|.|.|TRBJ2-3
TGCGCCAGCAGCTTCAAAGGAGCTAGCACAGATACGCAGTATTTT
CASSFKGASTDTQYF
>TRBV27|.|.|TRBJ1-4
TGTGCCAGCAGCCCCGAGGGAGTGGGAACTAATGAAAAACTGTTTTTT
CASSPEGVGTNEKLFF
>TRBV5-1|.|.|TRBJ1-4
TGCGCCAGCAGCGAGGGAACAACTAATGAAAAACTGTTTTTT
CASSEGTTNEKLFF
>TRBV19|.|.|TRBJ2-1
TGTGCCAGTAGTCCTGTTTCTAGTACGGATGAGCAGTTCTTC
CASSPVSSTDEQFF
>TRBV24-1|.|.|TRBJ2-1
TGTGCCACCAGTGGTACTAGATCCGTTGGCTCCTACAATGAGCAGTTCTTC
CATSGTRSVGSYNEQFF
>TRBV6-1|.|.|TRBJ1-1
TGTGCCAGCAGTGAGCCAGGAATGAACACTGAAGCTTTCTTT
CASSEPGMNTEAFF
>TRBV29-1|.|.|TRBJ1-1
TGCAGCGTTGAAGCGGTGACAGGGAACACTGAAGCTTTCTTT
CSVEAVTGNTEAFF
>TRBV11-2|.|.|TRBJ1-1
TGTGCCAGCAGCTTAGATGGGCAGGCGAACACTGAAGCTTTCTTT
CASSLDGQANTEAFF
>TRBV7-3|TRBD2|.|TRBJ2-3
TGTGCCAGCAGCCGTGGACTAGGAAGCACAGATACGCAGTATTTT
CASSRGLGSTDTQYF
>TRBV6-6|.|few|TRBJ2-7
TGTGCCAGCAGTTATGAAGGGGATCCCCCCTACGAGCAGTACTTC
CASSYEGDPPYEQYF
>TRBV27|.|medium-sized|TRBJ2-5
TGTGCCAGCAGTTTAGGCCCCTTTGACCAAGAGACCCAGTACTTC
CASSLGPFDQETQYF
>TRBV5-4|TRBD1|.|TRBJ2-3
TGTGCCAGCAGCTTGCATACCGGGACAGGGAGCACAGATACGCAGTATTTT
CASSLHTGTGSTDTQYF
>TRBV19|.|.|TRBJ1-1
TGTGCCAGTAGTCTTCAACCGAGGGTAACCACTGAAGCTTTCTTT
CASSLQPRVTTEAFF
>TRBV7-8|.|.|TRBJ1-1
TGTGCCAGCAGCGGACGACAGCAAATGAACACTGAAGCTTTCTTT
CASSGRQQMNTEAFF
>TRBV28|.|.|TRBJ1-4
TGTGCCAGCAGTTTCGGGGGGTTTATAGGAAAACTGTTTTTT
CASSFGGFIGKLFF
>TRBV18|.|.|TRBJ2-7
TGTGCCAGCTCCCTTGTTGTGAGCGAGCAGTACTTC
CASSLVVSEQYF
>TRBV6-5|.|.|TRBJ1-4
TGTGCCAGCAGTACCCAAGCCGATAGGGGTGAAAAACTGTTTTTT
CASSTQADRGEKLFF
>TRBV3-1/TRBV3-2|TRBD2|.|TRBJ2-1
TGTGCCAGCAGCCAGGGGACTAGCGGGAGAATCTATGAGCAGTTCTTC
CASSQGTSGRIYEQFF
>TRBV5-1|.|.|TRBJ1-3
TGCGCCAGCAGCCCAATTACAGGGAACTCTGGAAACACCATATATTTT
CASSPITGNSGNTIYF
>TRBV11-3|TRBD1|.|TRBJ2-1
TGTGCCAGCAGCTTAGATGGGGACAGGAATTCCTACAATGAGCAGTTCTTC
CASSLDGDRNSYNEQFF
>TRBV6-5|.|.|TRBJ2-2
TGTGCCAGCCTGGAGGGCATTGACACCGGGGAGCTGTTTTTT
CASLEGIDTGELFF
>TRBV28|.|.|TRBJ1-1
TGTGCCAGCAGTTTGTCGGCGGGGAACACTGAAGCTTTCTTT
CASSLSAGNTEAFF
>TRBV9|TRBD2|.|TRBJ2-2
TGTGCCAGCAGCCCGATGGATCTAGCGGGAAAAACCGGGGAGCTGTTTTTT
CASSPMDLAGKTGELFF
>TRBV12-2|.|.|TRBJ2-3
TGTGCAAGTCGTATGGGACTGACAGATCATGATCCAAATACAGATACGCAGTATTTT
CASRMGLTDHDPNTDTQYF
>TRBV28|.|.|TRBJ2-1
TGTGCCAGCAGTTTGGTGACCCGGGATGAGCAGTTCTTC
CASSLVTRDEQFF
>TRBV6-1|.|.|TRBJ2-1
TGTGCCAGCAGTGAAGCTGGGGGGAGTTCCTACAATGAGCAGTTCTTC
CASSEAGGSSYNEQFF
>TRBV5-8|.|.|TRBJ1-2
TGTGCCAGCAGCTTGGCGGTTGTCAGGGCCTATGGCTACACCTTC
CASSLAVVRAYGYTF